This TCR beta chain was recovered during a study of esophageal squamous cell carcinoma under preoperative chemotherapy. TCRdb used MiXCR to reprocess the PCR reads, holding one entry per CDR3 protein. The sample includes about 32,000 distinct CDR3 sequences, less than 65% of them seen just once. V lost 0 bases, J lost 7 bases, and 15 bases lay in between. Germline V gives CDR1 SGHTA, CDR2 FQGNSA. The CDR3 has 15 residues. Findings and limits, study-wide: Tumor-infiltrating lymphocytes showed no significant post-chemotherapy TCR diversity increase, unlike peripheral T cells. After paclitaxel-nedaplatin, abundant clones were more likely to contract than amplify. Peripheral T cells migrating into the tumor appeared to partly supply post-treatment tumor-infiltrating lymphocytes.

This clonotype has ten or more counts. Its antigen remains unknown. As to time point: after preoperative PTX-NDP chemotherapy. Paclitaxel-nedaplatin chemotherapy was given to patients ahead of their surgery. The chain employs TRBV7-2 and TRBJ1-2; weak D call: TRBD1 (5 bases). The sample was taken from a patient given preoperative chemotherapy. The sequence was obtained from a human donor with esophageal squamous cell carcinoma. The donor label of this sample is uncertain. The CDR3 region is CASSLASTASGGYTF. CDR3 nucleotide sequence: TGTGCCAGCAGCTTAGCTTCGACAGCCAGCGGTGGCTACACCTTC.